These 7 T cell receptor beta chains share one sample of origin, sequenced in a study of cytomegalovirus exposure and HLA in healthy donors. Vbeta (60) and Jbeta (13) primers were used in the PCR. Method: immunoSEQ multiplex PCR; TCRdb's copy keeps in-frame clones and lacks some. The repertoire consists of about 160,000 clones, with roughly three quarters occurring once and the leading ten covering 3.5%. What was sequenced was PBMCs. These receptors were collected from a human donor in good health.

This chain connects TRBV20-1 to TRBJ1-1; D unclear. The germline V and J ends were trimmed by 1 base and 4 bases, with 4 bases remaining between them. This CDR3 contains 11 residues. Germline V gene sequence: CDR1 DFQATT, CDR2 SNEGSKA (reference sequence). CDR3 coding DNA: TGCAGTGCTAGAGGGGCCACTGAAGCTTTCTTT. Amino acid sequence: CSARGATEAFF.

This clone was counted only a few times. This chain links TRBV5-4 with TRBJ2-1, with TRBD2 matching 7 bases. J lost 10 bases, V lost 4 bases, and 8 bases had no gene match. In germline, CDR1 is SGHNT, CDR2 YYREEE (reference sequence). The CDR3 loop spans 13 amino acids. Written as DNA, the CDR3 is TGTGCCAGCAGCACACGGGACTATGGGGAGCAGTTCTTC. It translates to CASSTRDYGEQFF.

This clone was counted a few times. The CDR3, as DNA: TGTGCCAGCACCCGAATGCCGGGACAGGGGGCAAATGAGCAGTTCTTC. This translates into CASTRMPGQGANEQFF. The chain carries TRBV2 and TRBJ2-1, with TRBD1 identical over 12 bases. Germline V gives CDR1 SNHLY, CDR2 FYNNEI. The CDR3 runs 16 residues. The V gene end was trimmed by 7 bases and the J gene end by 7 bases; junction bases not matched to a gene: 11.

The rearrangement uses TRBV5-1 and TRBJ2-7, with a possible D match to TRBD2 (5 bases). With 7 bases removed from V and 2 bases from J, the gap between germline ends came to 13 bases. In germline, CDR1 is SGHRS, CDR2 YFSETQ. CDR3 length: 13 amino acids. The CDR3 spells CASDNRGAYEQYF. In nucleotides, the CDR3 is TGCGCCAGCGACAACCGGGGAGCCTACGAGCAGTACTTC. Complete variable domain (other parts from reference TRBV5-1 and TRBJ2-7): KAGVTQTPRYLIKTRGQQVTLSCSPISGHRSVSWYQQTPGQGLQFLFEYFSETQRNKGNFPGRFSGRQFSNSRSEMNVSTLELGDSALYLCASDNRGAYEQYFGPGTRLTVT.

The J gene is TRBJ2-1, the V gene TRBV4-3; 11 bases match TRBD2. This CDR3 is 15 amino acids long. The junction had 4 bases not matched to a gene; V was cut back by 0 bases and J by 9 bases. CDR1 is LGHNA and CDR2 is YSLEER in the germline V gene. Written as DNA, the CDR3 is TGCGCCAGCAGCCAAGAACTAGCGGGAGTTCTTGAGCAGTTCTTC. This codes for CASSQELAGVLEQFF.

CDR3 sequence: CASSIEGGNTEAFF. The CDR3 nucleotides are TGTGCCAGCTCTATAGAGGGAGGGAACACTGAAGCTTTCTTT. The chain couples TRBV18 to TRBJ1-1; unclear D gene. Germline values: CDR1 KGHSH, CDR2 LQKENI. The CDR3 consists of 14 residues. The V end was cut by 6 bases, the J end by 1 base, with 12 bases between.

The rearrangement joins TRBV5-1 to TRBJ2-7; D might be TRBD1 (5 bases). The CDR3 length is 13 residues. From germline, CDR1 is SGHRS and CDR2 YFSETQ. V lost 3 bases to trimming and J lost 4 bases, with 11 bases between them. CDR3 coding DNA: TGCGCCAGCAGCTCCAACCCAGGGTACGAGCAGTACTTC. Translated, it gives CASSSNPGYEQYF.